This T cell receptor (beta chain) was recovered during a study of blood T cell repertoires in COVID-19. Study at large: The cDNA or gDNA used as material had been derived from T cells, B-cell-depleted T cells, or PBMCs.

This CDR3 region has 13 residues. Trimming removed 7 bases at V and 2 bases at J, with 11 bases between. TCRdb's copy holds only in-frame clones and misses some; the assay was immunoSEQ multiplex PCR. This sample has over 200,000 clones, with around 88% found just once. The sample was PBMCs or T cells enriched from blood (not recorded which). The genes are TRBV12-3 or TRBV12-4 and TRBJ1-2, with D perhaps TRBD1 (5 bases). The TCR was taken from a woman aged 40 to 49 with acute COVID-19. CDR3 region: CASIRQGNYGYTF. The CDR3 DNA reads TGTGCCAGCATTCGCCAGGGAAACTATGGCTACACCTTC.